This TCR beta chain was captured by sequencing in a study of cytotoxic CD8 clonotypes in ibrutinib-treated CLL. Turning to the study itself: With a range of 6 to 36, the median treatment time before response samples were taken was about twelve months. Study observations and caveats: Researchers report that baseline clonality outpaced age-matched healthy donors and tracked circulating CD8+ T-cell counts. Clonality was elevated at ibrutinib response and had returned toward baseline at progression.

Germline lookup yields CDR1 SGDLS and CDR2 YYNGEE. This CDR3 spans 14 amino acids. V was trimmed by 0 bases and J by 4 bases, leaving 10 bases between them. Profiling relied on immunoSEQ multiplex PCR, and the TCRdb table lists in-frame clones only, not all of them. The sample has about 29,000 clones; approximately 80% are singletons. Comments on this clone: Its specificity is unknown.

This clonotype originated in a human donor with chronic lymphocytic leukemia. The chain uses TRBV9 and TRBJ1-2; maybe TRBD1 (5 bases). The sequences come from PBMCs, collected after 36 months of ibrutinib treatment. The CDR3 DNA follows: TGTGCCAGCAGCGTAGGGGGGGGACCCTATGGCTACACCTTC. Amino acids: CASSVGGGPYGYTF.